These 18 T cell receptor beta chains came from one sample sequenced in a study of vaccination effects on CD4 cells after COVID-19. ViraFEST used viral peptide pools to expand antigen-specific CD4+ T cells before sequencing. It was after around eleven days of culture that CD4+ T cells were isolated. Vaccinated participants had no history of SARS-CoV-2 infection and tested negative for nucleocapsid antibodies. Their cognate antigens are unknown. The assay was immunoSEQ multiplex PCR, and TCRdb's table has in-frame clones only and misses some. The sample consists of 65,000 to 90,000 clones, around 81% of them appearing once. The sample was CD4+ T cells from PBMCs cultured with SARS-CoV-2 spike peptides, taken before COVID-19 vaccination. Receptor source: a human donor who received a COVID-19 vaccine.

The rearrangement joins TRBV5-1 to TRBJ2-6, with D hard to call. The CDR3 consists of 15 residues. In germline, CDR1 is SGHRS, CDR2 YFSETQ. V dropped 4 bases and J dropped 0 bases, with 8 bases sitting between them. The CDR3 nucleotides are TGCGCCAGCAGCCCTGAAACCTCTGGGGCCAACGTCCTGACTTTC. Translating it yields CASSPETSGANVLTF.

This clone was seen once. V gene TRBV5-8 combines with J gene TRBJ1-5; D gene uncertain. The germline V and J ends were trimmed by 5 bases and 2 bases, with 8 bases remaining between them. The length of the CDR3 is 13 residues. Germline loops: CDR1 SGHTS, CDR2 YDEGEE. CDR3 DNA: TGTGCCAGCAGGGTTCGCGGCAATCAGCCCCAGCATTTT. As protein: CASRVRGNQPQHF. Full variable domain (rest looked up from reference TRBV5-8 and TRBJ1-5): EAGVTQSPTHLIKTRGQQATLRCSPISGHTSVYWYQQALGLGLQFLLWYDEGEERNRGNFPPRFSGRQFPNYSSELNVNALELEDSALYLCASRVRGNQPQHFGDGTRLSIL.

The V gene is TRBV19, the J gene TRBJ1-2; D uncertain. In germline, CDR1 is LNHDA, CDR2 SQIVND (reference sequence). V gave up 7 bases and J gave up 4 bases, with 13 bases separating them. The CDR3 is 13 amino acids. CDR3 in DNA: TGTGCCAGTACCCCGGACTCGGCCTATGGCTACACCTTC. It translates to CASTPDSAYGYTF.

The V gene is TRBV6-5, the J gene TRBJ1-6; D possibly corresponds to TRBD1 (6 bases). In germline, CDR1 is MNHEY, CDR2 SVGAGI. Trimming removed 6 bases at V and 1 base at J, with 10 bases between. The length of the CDR3 is 15 residues. CDR3 sequence reads: CASSNTGSYNSPLHF. As DNA, the CDR3 is TGTGCCAGCAGCAACACAGGGTCCTATAATTCACCCCTCCACTTT.

The genes are TRBV18 and TRBJ1-5; perhaps TRBD1 as D (6 bases). Germline-derived CDR1 and CDR2 are KGHSH and LQKENI. The CDR3 length is 16 residues. V lost 4 bases, J lost 7 bases, and 20 bases lay in between. CDR3 coding DNA: TGTGCCAGCTCACTCGTCGGGGGCGTGGATAGGCAGCCCCAGCATTTT. Amino acids: CASSLVGGVDRQPQHF.

V is TRBV28 and J is TRBJ2-1, with 11 positions matching TRBD2. The germline V gene encodes CDR1 MDHEN and CDR2 SYDVKM. With 8 bases clipped from V and 0 bases from J, the junction kept 6 bases outside the gene matches. The CDR3 extends over 16 amino acids. The CDR3 region has the DNA TGTGCCAGCCTAGCGGGGGGTGCCAGCTCCTACAATGAGCAGTTCTTC. Amino acids: CASLAGGASSYNEQFF.

J is TRBJ1-2 and V is TRBV4-1; D gene unclear. Per germline, CDR1 MGHRA and CDR2 YSYEKL. The CDR3 consists of 14 residues. Trimming left V 5 bases short and J 4 bases short, with 14 bases between. The CDR3 is CASSTQTESYGYTF. The CDR3 coding sequence is TGCGCCAGCAGCACCCAGACGGAATCCTATGGCTACACCTTC.

The genes are TRBV25-1 and TRBJ2-5; D may be TRBD2 (7 bases). This CDR3 region has 15 residues. Germline V gives CDR1 MGHDK, CDR2 SYGVNS. Trimming shortened V by 2 bases and J by 5 bases, and 15 bases separated the two germline ends. In DNA, the CDR3 is TGTGCCAGCAGTGAACCACAGGGAGGGGGGGAGACCCAGTACTTC. Protein: CASSEPQGGGETQYF.

CDR3 residues: CASSSVAGELFF. CDR3 in DNA: TGTGCCAGCAGCTCCGTCGCCGGGGAGCTGTTTTTT. The chain couples TRBV2 to TRBJ2-2; D not resolved. CDR1 and CDR2 from the germline V gene are SNHLY and FYNNEI. The V end was cut by 6 bases, the J end by 6 bases, with 8 bases between. This CDR3 comprises 12 residues.

Here the CDR3 reads CASRPRGGADSPLHF. The CDR3 nucleotides read TGTGCCAGCAGACCCCGGGGGGGGGCTGATTCACCCCTCCACTTT. The chain has TRBV7-2 and TRBJ1-6, with a weak D call TRBD1 (6 bases). V was trimmed by 6 bases and J by 8 bases, leaving 17 bases between them. CDR1 is SGHTA, CDR2 FQGNSA, per germline. The CDR3 is made up of 15 amino acids.

This clone was detected only once. The chain recombines TRBV4-3 with TRBJ2-3; maybe TRBD1 (5 bases). With 4 bases removed from V and 2 bases from J, the gap between germline ends came to 13 bases. CDR1 LGHNA and CDR2 YSLEER come from the germline V gene. There are 15 residues in the CDR3. The CDR3 spells CASSRQGDVTDTQYF. The CDR3 DNA follows: TGCGCCAGCAGCCGCCAAGGGGATGTCACAGATACGCAGTATTTT.

The genes are TRBV18 and TRBJ2-7, with D perhaps TRBD1 (5 bases). Germline lookup yields CDR1 KGHSH and CDR2 LQKENI. This CDR3 has 15 residues. V lost 6 bases, J lost 0 bases, and 15 bases lay in between. The CDR3 protein is CASSRSAGHSYEQYV. CDR3 sequence (DNA): TGTGCCAGCTCCCGGTCGGCAGGGCACTCCTACGAGCAGTACGTC.

The chain is built from TRBV7-2 and TRBJ2-1; 8 positions agree with TRBD2. J lost 8 bases, V lost 5 bases, and 8 bases had no gene match. In germline, CDR1 is SGHTA, CDR2 FQGNSA. The CDR3 has 14 amino acids. The CDR3 spells CASSQSGGVYEQFF. The CDR3 nucleotides are TGTGCCAGCAGCCAAAGCGGGGGCGTTTATGAGCAGTTCTTC.

This sequence joins TRBV6-1 and TRBJ1-1; tentatively, D is TRBD1 (6 bases). V was pared by 1 base and J by 5 bases, with 14 bases between. Germline V gene sequence: CDR1 MNHNS, CDR2 SASEGT. The CDR3 loop spans 15 amino acids. The CDR3 here is CASSEDPGGRTEAFF. The CDR3 DNA reads as TGTGCCAGCAGTGAAGATCCCGGGGGCAGGACTGAAGCTTTCTTT.

The rearrangement joins TRBV6-5 to TRBJ1-6; 7 bases line up with TRBD1. J gave up 7 bases and V 6 bases, and 6 bases lay outside the gene matches. CDR3 size: 14 residues. Germline V lookup: CDR1 MNHEY, CDR2 SVGAGI. CDR3 in DNA: TGTGCCAGCAGCCCGGGACAGCTAAATTCACCCCTCCACTTT. This gives the protein CASSPGQLNSPLHF.

The rearrangement uses TRBV11-3 and TRBJ2-3; D remains unclear. This CDR3 comprises 12 residues. Germline values: CDR1 SGHNT, CDR2 YENEEA. V lost 5 bases and J lost 4, with 7 bases in between. The CDR3 region has the DNA TGTGCCAGCAGCCAAAGTCCAGATACGCAGTATTTT. This translates into CASSQSPDTQYF.

The rearrangement links TRBV6-5 to TRBJ2-2; D gene unclear. Trimming pared 7 bases from V and 0 bases from J, leaving 9 bases between. There are 14 residues in the CDR3. Germline V gene data show CDR1 as MNHEY and CDR2 as SVGAGI. The DNA of the CDR3 is TGTGCCAGCAAGGTGGTCCCGAACACCGGGGAGCTGTTTTTT. This sequence encodes CASKVVPNTGELFF.

CDR3 sequence reads: CASSMRTSTDTQYF. The DNA for the CDR3 is TGTGCCAGCTCAATGAGGACAAGCACAGATACGCAGTATTTT. This chain links TRBV18 with TRBJ2-3; tentatively, D is TRBD1 (5 bases). The V end was cut by 5 bases, the J end by 0 bases, with 9 bases between. Per germline, CDR1 KGHSH and CDR2 LQKENI. The CDR3 runs 14 residues.